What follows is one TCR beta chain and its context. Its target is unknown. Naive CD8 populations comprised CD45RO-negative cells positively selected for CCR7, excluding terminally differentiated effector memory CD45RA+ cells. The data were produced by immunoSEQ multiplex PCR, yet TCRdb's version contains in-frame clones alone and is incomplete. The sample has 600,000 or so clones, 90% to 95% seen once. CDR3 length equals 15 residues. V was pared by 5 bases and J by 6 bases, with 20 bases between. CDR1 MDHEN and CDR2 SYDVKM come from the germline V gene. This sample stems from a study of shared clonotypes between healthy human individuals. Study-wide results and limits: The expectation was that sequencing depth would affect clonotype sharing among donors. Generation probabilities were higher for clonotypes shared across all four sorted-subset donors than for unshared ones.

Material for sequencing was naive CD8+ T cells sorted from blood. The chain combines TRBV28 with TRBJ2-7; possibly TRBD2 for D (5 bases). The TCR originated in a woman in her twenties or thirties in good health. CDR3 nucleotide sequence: TGTGCCAGCAGTCCCCCCCCGCCGGGGTCGGGCGAGCAGTACTTC. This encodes CASSPPPPGSGEQYF.